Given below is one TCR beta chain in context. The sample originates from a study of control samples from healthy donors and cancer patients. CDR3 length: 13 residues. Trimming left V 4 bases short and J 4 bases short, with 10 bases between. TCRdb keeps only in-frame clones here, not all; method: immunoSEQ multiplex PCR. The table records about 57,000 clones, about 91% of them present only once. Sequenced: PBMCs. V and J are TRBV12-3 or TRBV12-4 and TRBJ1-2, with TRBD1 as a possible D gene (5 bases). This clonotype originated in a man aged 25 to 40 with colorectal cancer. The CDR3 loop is CASSSQGPYGYTF. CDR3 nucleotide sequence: TGTGCCAGCAGTTCGCAGGGTCCCTATGGCTACACCTTC.